This passage covers 23 T cell receptor beta chains from one sample sequenced in a study of tumor and adjacent non-tumor tissue in lung cancer. Three rounds of nested PCR, following a modified ARM-PCR protocol, produced the TCRbeta library. TCRdb recomputed calls from the multiplex PCR reads with MiXCR, one row per CDR3 protein. The table records approximately 68,000 distinct CDR3 sequences, more than 75% of them present only once. RNA was extracted from bulk tissue without any cell sorting. The normal lung tissue was taken more than 3 cm from the tumor edge. The material sequenced was distant non-tumor lung tissue. These receptors all stem from a man aged 55 to 70 with non-small cell lung cancer.

In regard to this clonotype: The junction departs from the called germline gene at one end, perhaps through a read error. V is TRBV18 and J is TRBJ2-7; no firm D call. The CDR3 spans 13 residues. Germline V lookup: CDR1 KGHSH, CDR2 LQKENI. CDR3 loop: CASSPLVGGELYF. The CDR3 region has the DNA TGTGCCAGCTCACCCTTGGTAGGTGGCGAGCTGTACTTC.

This clonotype was seen a few times. This may be a read error: a much more frequent sequence differs by one nucleotide. The V and J genes are TRBV7-8 and TRBJ2-4; no clear D. Per germline, CDR1 SGHVS and CDR2 FQNEAQ. The CDR3 is made up of 15 amino acids. DNA for the CDR3: TGTGCCAGCAGCCACATTACAGAGGTCAAAAACGTTCAGTACTTC. Encoded protein: CASSHITEVKNVQYF.

This clonotype was counted a single time. This CDR3 fails to terminate in the conserved phenylalanine or tryptophan, so it likely reflects a read error. The chain carries TRBV4-2 and TRBJ2-2; 10 bases align to TRBD2. With V trimmed by 2 bases and J by 9 bases, 15 bases remained unmatched. This CDR3 spans 18 amino acids. CDR1 is LGHNA, CDR2 YNFKEQ, per germline. The CDR3 is CASSQRPPGTSVTRELFL. The DNA for the CDR3 is TGTGCCAGCAGCCAAAGACCCCCTGGGACTAGCGTTACCCGGGAGCTGTTTCTT.

Concerning this clonotype: The junction differs from germline at one of its ends, possibly a read error. The rearrangement joins TRBV12-5 to TRBJ2-7; maybe TRBD2 (5 bases). CDR3 size: 14 residues. Per the germline V gene, CDR1 is LGHNT and CDR2 is FRNRAP. For the CDR3, the DNA is TGTGCTAGTGGTTTGGCCCGGGATAGATTCGAGCAGTATTTC. Its protein is CASGLARDRFEQYF.

This clonotype was found many times. V usage is TRBV7-9 and J usage is TRBJ2-3; the match to TRBD1 covers 7 bases. There are 15 residues in the CDR3. Germline values: CDR1 SEHNR, CDR2 FQNEAQ (reference sequence). The V segment lost 4 bases and the J segment 4 bases; nucleotides outside the gene matches: 8. CDR3 nucleotide sequence: TGTGCCAGCAGCTCTCGACAGGGTTCGTCAGATACGCAGTATTTT. Amino acid sequence: CASSSRQGSSDTQYF.

Comments on this clonotype: This may stem from a read error, because a much larger clone lies one nucleotide away. V and J are TRBV7-9 and TRBJ2-7, with D tentatively TRBD1 or TRBD2 (5 bases each). CDR1 SEHNR and CDR2 FQNEAQ come from the germline V gene (reference sequence). Trimming shortened V by 5 bases and J by 2 bases, and 16 bases separated the two germline ends. The CDR3 sequence is 15 residues long. The CDR3 nucleotides read TGTGCCAGCAGCGAAAAATCCCGGGGACCCTACGAGCAGTACTTC. Protein sequence: CASSEKSRGPYEQYF. Based on the CDR3 plus reference TRBV7-9 and TRBJ2-7, the full variable domain is DTGVSQNPRHKITKRGQNVTFRCDPISEHNRLYWYRQTLGQGPEFLTYFQNEAQLEKSRLLSDRFSAERPKGSFSTLEIQRTEQGDSAMYLCASSEKSRGPYEQYFGPGTRLTVT.

V is TRBV29-1 and J is TRBJ1-2, with D uncertain. The CDR3 consists of 11 residues. V shed 5 bases and J shed 3 bases, with 7 bases lying between them. Germline CDR1 SQVTM, CDR2 ANQGSEA. The chain's CDR3 is CSVQADYGYTF. CDR3 bases: TGCAGCGTTCAGGCGGACTATGGCTACACCTTC.

This chain joins TRBV2 and TRBJ2-2, with a weak D call TRBD2 (5 bases). V lost 4 bases and J lost 8, with 11 bases in between. The CDR3 runs 13 residues. In germline, CDR1 is SNHLY, CDR2 FYNNEI. The CDR3 bases are TGTGCCAGCAGTGTAGCGAGGGCAGGGGAGCTGTTTTTT. This sequence encodes CASSVARAGELFF.

Of note for this clonotype: The junction departs from germline at one end; a sequencing error may be responsible. The chain combines TRBV12-3 or TRBV12-4 with TRBJ2-5; no reliable D call. This CDR3 has 13 amino acids. CDR3 sequence (DNA): TGTACCAGCAGCCTGTCTCCTCTACATACCCAGTACTTC. Protein product: CTSSLSPLHTQYF.

Turning to this clonotype: One junction end disagrees with the germline gene, perhaps due to a read error. The gene calls are TRBV29-1 and TRBJ2-1; a weak D match, TRBD1 (6 bases). Germline assignment: CDR1 SQVTM and CDR2 ANQGSEA. There are 13 residues in the CDR3. The CDR3 sequence: CSAETGNCNEQFF. As DNA, the CDR3 is TGCAGCGCTGAAACAGGGAACTGCAATGAGCAGTTCTTC.

Notes on this clonotype: At one end the junction does not follow the germline gene, possibly because of a read error. This rearrangement joins TRBV11-3 to TRBJ2-1; TRBD2 agrees at 11 bases. Germline V gene lookup returns CDR1 SGHNT and CDR2 YENEEA. The CDR3 runs 16 residues. CDR3 residues: CASSLNRLAGLCEQFF. In DNA, the CDR3 is TGTGCCAGCAGCCTCAACCGACTAGCGGGGTTATGTGAGCAATTCTTC.

This clonotype was found many times. The rearrangement joins TRBV28 to TRBJ1-5; D remains unclear. The length of the CDR3 is 15 residues. The germline CDR1 and CDR2 sequences are MDHEN and SYDVKM. With 1 base removed from V and 4 bases from J, the gap between germline ends came to 11 bases. CDR3 nucleotides: TGTGCCAGCAGTTTATCGGTTGCGATTAATCAGCCCCAGCATTTT. It is translated as CASSLSVAINQPQHF.

The V call is TRBV11-1, the J call TRBJ2-1; no reliable D call. V shed 1 base and J shed 7 bases, with 17 bases lying between them. The CDR3 has 16 amino acids. CDR1 is SGHAT and CDR2 is FQDESV in the germline V gene (reference sequence). This CDR3 is CASSLVPVNYYNEQFF. The DNA for the CDR3 is TGTGCCAGCAGCTTAGTTCCAGTGAACTACTATAATGAGCAGTTCTTC.

A word on this clonotype: Mismatch with germline at one junction end may stem from a read error. The chain combines TRBV4-1 with TRBJ2-3, with TRBD1 identical over 8 bases. This CDR3 has 13 residues. The germline V gene encodes CDR1 MGHRA and CDR2 YSYEKL. This CDR3 reads CASSQERDRPQYF. The CDR3 DNA sequence: TGTGCCAGCAGCCAAGAAAGGGACAGGCCGCAGTATTTT.

In regard to this clonotype: Mismatch with germline at one junction end may stem from a read error. The chain carries TRBV5-4 and TRBJ2-3; 9 nucleotides agree with TRBD2. Germline assignment: CDR1 SGHNT and CDR2 YYREEE (reference sequence). The CDR3 loop spans 15 amino acids. For the CDR3, the DNA is TGTGCCAGCAGGTTGGGGGGGACTAGCCTCGATACGCACTATTTT. Its translation: CASRLGGTSLDTHYF.

The sample holds many counts of this clonotype. V is TRBV20-1 and J is TRBJ2-1; D is undetermined. Trimming left V 2 bases short and J 8 bases short, with 19 bases between. The length of the CDR3 is 15 residues. Germline V gene data show CDR1 as DFQATT and CDR2 as SNEGSKA (reference sequence). The CDR3 sequence is CSARRTSLSAYEQFF. In DNA form, the CDR3 reads TGCAGTGCTAGAAGGACCTCACTATCAGCCTATGAGCAGTTCTTC.

This clonotype was detected ten times or more. The chain carries TRBV5-6 and TRBJ2-1; 7 bases are a match to TRBD2. After removal of 4 bases from V and 4 bases from J, the junction contained 11 bases not matched to a gene. Germline CDR1 is SGHDT and CDR2 is YYEEEE. This CDR3 region has 16 residues. This chain's CDR3 is CASSLYGGAGYNEQFF. The CDR3 DNA reads TGTGCCAGCAGCCTTTATGGGGGAGCGGGATACAATGAGCAGTTCTTC.

J is TRBJ1-5 and V is TRBV29-1; 9 bases fit TRBD1. The CDR3 has 13 amino acids. Trimming cost V 5 bases and J 16 bases; bases outside gene matches: 15. Germline values: CDR1 SQVTM, CDR2 ANQGSEA. The CDR3 DNA reads TGCAGCGTTACAGGGGGCAGGAATCAGCTCCAACATTTT. As protein: CSVTGGRNQLQHF.

The rearrangement links TRBV6-1 to TRBJ2-6; D gene unclear. Germline V gene lookup returns CDR1 MNHNS and CDR2 SASEGT. The CDR3 runs 14 residues. The CDR3, as DNA: TGTACCATCAGTGACAACTCCGGGGCCAACGTCCTGACTTTC. It encodes CTISDNSGANVLTF.

Concerning this clonotype itself: One end of the junction varies from germline; a read error may be responsible. This sequence joins TRBV29-1 and TRBJ2-7; maybe TRBD2 (5 bases). The CDR3 contains 11 residues. Germline values: CDR1 SQVTM, CDR2 ANQGSEA. CDR3 residues: CSVGMGYEQYF. DNA of the CDR3: TGTAGCGTTGGAATGGGATACGAGCAGTACTTC.

In the case of this clonotype: One end of the junction varies from germline; a read error may be responsible. The V and J genes are TRBV6-1 and TRBJ2-3; TRBD2 is a possible D gene (6 bases). Looked up from germline, CDR1 is MNHNS and CDR2 is SASEGT. The length of the CDR3 is 15 residues. This CDR3 reads CATSGAGTHTYTQYF. The CDR3 DNA follows: TGTGCCACCTCAGGTGCGGGGACCCACACATATACGCAGTATTTT.

Of note for this clonotype: Since the CDR3 does not end with the conserved phenylalanine or tryptophan, this likely comes from a read error. The chain employs TRBV6-5 and TRBJ2-1; 7 bases map to TRBD2. Unmatched junction bases numbered 9, after V lost 10 bases and J lost 6 bases. This CDR3 spans 13 amino acids. Germline CDR1 reads MNHEY; CDR2 reads SVGAGI. The CDR3 is CANSWAGVNEQFL. The CDR3 coding sequence is TGTGCCAACAGCTGGGCGGGAGTCAATGAGCAGTTCTTA.

In the case of this clonotype: This may stem from a read error, because a much larger clone lies one nucleotide away. The rearrangement uses TRBV24-1 and TRBJ2-5; D is ambiguous. The germline V gene has CDR1 KGHDR and CDR2 SFDVKD. The CDR3 has 12 residues. Trimming cost V 6 bases and J 5 bases, with 9 bases left between them. CDR3 sequence reads: CATSTRKETQYF. The CDR3 DNA follows: TGTGCCACCAGTACAAGAAAGGAGACCCAGTACTTC.